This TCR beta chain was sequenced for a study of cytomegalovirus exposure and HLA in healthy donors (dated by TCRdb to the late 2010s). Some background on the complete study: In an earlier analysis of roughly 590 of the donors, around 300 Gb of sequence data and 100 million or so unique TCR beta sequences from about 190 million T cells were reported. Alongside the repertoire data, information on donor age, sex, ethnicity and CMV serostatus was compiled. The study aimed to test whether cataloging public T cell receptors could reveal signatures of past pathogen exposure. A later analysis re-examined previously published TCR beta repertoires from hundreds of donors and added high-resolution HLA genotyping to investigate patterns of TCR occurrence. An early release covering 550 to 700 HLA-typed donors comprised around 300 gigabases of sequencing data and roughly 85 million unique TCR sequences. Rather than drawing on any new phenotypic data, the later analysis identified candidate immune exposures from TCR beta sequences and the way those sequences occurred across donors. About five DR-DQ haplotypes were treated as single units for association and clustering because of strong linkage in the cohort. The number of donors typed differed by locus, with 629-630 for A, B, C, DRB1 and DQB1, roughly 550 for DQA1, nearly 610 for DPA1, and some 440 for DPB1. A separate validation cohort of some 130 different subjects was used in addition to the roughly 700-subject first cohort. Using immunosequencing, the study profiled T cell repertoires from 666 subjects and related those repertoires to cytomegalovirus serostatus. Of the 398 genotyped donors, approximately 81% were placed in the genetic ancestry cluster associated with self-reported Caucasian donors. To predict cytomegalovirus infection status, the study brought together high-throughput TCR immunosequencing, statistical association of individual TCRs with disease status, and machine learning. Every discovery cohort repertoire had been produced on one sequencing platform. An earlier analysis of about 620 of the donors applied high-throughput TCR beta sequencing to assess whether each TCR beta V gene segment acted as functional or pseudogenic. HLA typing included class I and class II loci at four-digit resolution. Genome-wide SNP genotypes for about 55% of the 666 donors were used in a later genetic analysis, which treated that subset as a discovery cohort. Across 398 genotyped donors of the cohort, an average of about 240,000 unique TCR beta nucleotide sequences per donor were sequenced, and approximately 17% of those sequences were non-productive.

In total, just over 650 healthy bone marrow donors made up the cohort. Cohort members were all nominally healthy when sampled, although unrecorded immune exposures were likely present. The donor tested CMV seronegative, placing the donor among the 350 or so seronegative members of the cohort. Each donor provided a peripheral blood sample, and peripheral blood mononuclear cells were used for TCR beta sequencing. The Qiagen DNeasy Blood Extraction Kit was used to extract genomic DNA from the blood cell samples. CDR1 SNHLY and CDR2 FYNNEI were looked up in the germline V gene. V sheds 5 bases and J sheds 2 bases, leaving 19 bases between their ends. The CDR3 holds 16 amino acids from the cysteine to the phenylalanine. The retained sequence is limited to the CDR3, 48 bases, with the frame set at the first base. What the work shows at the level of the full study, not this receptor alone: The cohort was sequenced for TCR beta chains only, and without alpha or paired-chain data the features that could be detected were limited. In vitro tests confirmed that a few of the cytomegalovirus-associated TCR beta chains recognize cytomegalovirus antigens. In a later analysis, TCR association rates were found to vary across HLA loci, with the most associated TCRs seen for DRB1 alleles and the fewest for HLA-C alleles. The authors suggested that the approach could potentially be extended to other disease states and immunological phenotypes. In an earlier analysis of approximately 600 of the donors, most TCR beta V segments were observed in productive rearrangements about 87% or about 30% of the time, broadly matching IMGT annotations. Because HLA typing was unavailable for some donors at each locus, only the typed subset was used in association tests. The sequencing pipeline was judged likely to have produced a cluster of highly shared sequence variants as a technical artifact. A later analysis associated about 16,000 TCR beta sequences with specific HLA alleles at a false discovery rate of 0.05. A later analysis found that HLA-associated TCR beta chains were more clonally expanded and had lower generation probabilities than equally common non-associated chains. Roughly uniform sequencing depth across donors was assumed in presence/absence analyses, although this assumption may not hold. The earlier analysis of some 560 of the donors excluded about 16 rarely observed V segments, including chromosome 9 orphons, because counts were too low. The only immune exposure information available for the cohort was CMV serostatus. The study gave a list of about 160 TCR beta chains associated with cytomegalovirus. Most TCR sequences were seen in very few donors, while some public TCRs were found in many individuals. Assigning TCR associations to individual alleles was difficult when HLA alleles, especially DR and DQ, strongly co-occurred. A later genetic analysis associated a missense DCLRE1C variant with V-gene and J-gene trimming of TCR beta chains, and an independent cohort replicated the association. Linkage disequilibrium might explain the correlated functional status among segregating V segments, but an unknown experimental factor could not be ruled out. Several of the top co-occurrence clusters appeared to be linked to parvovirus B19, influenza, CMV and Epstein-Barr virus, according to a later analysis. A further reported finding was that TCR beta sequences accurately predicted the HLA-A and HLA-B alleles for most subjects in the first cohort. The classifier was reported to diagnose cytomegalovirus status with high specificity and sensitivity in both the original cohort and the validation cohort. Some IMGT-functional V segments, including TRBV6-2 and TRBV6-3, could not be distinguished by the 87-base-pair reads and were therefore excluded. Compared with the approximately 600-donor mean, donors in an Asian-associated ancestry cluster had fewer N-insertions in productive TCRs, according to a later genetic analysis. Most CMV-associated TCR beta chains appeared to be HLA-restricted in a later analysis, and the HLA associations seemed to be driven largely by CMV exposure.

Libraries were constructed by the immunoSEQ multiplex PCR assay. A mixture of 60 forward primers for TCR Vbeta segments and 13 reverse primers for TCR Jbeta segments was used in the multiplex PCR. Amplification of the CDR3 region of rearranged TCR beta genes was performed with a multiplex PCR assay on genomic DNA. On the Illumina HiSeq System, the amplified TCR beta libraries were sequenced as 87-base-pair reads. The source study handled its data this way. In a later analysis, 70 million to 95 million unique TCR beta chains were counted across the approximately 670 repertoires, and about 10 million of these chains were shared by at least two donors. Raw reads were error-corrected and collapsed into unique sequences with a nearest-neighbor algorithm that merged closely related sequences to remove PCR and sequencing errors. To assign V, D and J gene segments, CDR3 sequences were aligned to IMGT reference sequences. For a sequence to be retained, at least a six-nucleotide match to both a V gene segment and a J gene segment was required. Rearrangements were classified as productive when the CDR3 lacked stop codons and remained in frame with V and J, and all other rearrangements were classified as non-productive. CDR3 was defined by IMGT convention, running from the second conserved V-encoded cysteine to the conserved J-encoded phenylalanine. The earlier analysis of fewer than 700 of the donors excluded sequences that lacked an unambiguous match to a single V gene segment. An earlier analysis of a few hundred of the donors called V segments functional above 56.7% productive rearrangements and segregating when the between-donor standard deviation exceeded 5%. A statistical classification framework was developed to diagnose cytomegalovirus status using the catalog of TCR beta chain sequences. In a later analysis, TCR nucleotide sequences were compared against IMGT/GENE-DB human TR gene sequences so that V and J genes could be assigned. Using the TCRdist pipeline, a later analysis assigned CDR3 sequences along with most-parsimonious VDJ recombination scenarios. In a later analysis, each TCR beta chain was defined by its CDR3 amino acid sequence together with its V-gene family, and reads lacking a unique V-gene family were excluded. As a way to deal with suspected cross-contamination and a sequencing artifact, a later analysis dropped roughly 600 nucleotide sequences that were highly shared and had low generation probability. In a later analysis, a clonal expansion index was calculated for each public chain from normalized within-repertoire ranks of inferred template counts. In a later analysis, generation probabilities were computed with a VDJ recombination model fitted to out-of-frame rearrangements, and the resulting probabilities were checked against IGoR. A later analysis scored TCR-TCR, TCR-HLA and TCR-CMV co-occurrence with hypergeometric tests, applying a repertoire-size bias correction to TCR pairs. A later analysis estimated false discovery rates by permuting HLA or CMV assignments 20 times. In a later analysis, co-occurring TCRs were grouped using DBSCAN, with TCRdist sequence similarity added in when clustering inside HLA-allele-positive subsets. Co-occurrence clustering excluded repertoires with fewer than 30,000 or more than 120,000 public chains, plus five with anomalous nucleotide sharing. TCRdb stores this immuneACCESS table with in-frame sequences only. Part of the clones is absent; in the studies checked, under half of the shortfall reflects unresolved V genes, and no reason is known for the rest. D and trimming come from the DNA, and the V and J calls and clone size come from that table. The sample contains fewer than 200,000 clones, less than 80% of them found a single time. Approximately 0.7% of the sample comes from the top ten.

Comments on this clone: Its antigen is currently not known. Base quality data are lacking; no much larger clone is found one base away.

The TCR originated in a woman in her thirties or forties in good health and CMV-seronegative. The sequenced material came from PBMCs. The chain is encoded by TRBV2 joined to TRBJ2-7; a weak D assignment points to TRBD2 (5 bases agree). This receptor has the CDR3 CASSREAGGATYEQYF. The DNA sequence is TGTGCCAGCAGTCGTGAGGCTGGAGGAGCGACCTACGAGCAGTACTTC.